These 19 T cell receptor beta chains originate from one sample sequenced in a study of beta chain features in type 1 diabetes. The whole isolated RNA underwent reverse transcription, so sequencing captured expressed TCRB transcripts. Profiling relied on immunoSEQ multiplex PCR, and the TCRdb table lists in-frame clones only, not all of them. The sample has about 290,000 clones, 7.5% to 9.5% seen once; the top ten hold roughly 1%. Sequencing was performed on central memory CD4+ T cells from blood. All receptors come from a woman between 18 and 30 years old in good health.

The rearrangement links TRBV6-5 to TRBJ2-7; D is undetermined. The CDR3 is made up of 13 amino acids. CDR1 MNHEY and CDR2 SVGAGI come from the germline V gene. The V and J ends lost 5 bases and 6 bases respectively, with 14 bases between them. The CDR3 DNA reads TGTGCCAGCAGTGAATGGGGAACAGCCGAGCAGTACGTC. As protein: CASSEWGTAEQYV.

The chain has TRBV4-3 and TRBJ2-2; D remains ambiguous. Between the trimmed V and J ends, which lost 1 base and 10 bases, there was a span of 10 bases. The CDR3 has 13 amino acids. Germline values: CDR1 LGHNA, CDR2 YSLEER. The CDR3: CASSQVKVTELFF. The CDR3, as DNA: TGCGCCAGCAGCCAAGTGAAGGTGACGGAGCTGTTTTTT.

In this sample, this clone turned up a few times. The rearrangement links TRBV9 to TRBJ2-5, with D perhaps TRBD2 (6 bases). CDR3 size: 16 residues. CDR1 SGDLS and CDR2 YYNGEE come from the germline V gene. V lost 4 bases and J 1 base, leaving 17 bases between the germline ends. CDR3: CASSPRGGGAQETQYF. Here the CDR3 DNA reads TGTGCCAGCAGCCCTCGGGGAGGAGGGGCCCAAGAGACCCAGTACTTC.

In nucleotides, the CDR3 is TGTGCCAGCAGCGCCCAGGGGACCCAGTACTTC. Translation gives CASSAQGTQYF. The chain links TRBV7-2 to TRBJ2-5, with D possibly matching TRBD1 (5 bases). Trimming left V 5 bases short and J 7 bases short, with 8 bases between. Germline V lookup: CDR1 SGHTA, CDR2 FQGNSA. This CDR3 contains 11 residues.

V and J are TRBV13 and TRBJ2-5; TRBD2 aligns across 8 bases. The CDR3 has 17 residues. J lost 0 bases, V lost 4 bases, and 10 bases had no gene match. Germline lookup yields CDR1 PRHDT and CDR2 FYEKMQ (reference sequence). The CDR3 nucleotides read TGTGCCAGCAGCTCCGCTCCGGGGGGGAGCTACCAAGAGACCCAGTACTTC. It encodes CASSSAPGGSYQETQYF.

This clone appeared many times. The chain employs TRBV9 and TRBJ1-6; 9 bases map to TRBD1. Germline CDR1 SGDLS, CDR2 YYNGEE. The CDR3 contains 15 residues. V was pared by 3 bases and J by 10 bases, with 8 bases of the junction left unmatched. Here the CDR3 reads CASSARQGGRSPLHF. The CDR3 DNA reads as TGTGCCAGCAGCGCCAGACAGGGGGGGAGATCACCCCTCCACTTT.

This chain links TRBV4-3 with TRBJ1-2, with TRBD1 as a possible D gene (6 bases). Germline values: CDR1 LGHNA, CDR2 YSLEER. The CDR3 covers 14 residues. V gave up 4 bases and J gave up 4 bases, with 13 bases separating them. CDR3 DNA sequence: TGCGCCAGCAGCCCAACCGGGACACCCTATGGCTACACCTTC. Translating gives CASSPTGTPYGYTF.

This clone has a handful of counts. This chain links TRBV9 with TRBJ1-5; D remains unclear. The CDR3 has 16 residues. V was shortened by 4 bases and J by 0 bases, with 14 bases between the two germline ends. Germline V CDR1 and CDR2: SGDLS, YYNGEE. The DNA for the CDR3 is TGTGCCAGCAGCCCCCGCGCCGGACGTAGCAATCAGCCCCAGCATTTT. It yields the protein CASSPRAGRSNQPQHF.

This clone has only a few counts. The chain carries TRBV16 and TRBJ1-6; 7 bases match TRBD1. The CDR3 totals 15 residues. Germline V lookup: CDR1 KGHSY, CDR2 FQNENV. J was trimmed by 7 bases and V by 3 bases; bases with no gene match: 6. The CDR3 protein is CASSQTGKPNSPLHF. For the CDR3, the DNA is TGTGCCAGCAGCCAGACAGGGAAACCCAATTCACCCCTCCACTTT.

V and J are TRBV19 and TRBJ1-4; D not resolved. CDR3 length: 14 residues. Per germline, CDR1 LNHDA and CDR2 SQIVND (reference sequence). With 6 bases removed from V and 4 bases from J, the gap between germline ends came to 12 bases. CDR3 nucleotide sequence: TGTGCCAGTAGAGTGCGGACCTATAATGAAAAACTGTTTTTT. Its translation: CASRVRTYNEKLFF. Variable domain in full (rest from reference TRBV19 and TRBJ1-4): DGGITQSPKYLFRKEGQNVTLSCEQNLNHDAMYWYRQDPGQGLRLIYYSQIVNDFQKGDIAEGYSVSREKKESFPLTVTSAQKNPTAFYLCASRVRTYNEKLFFGSGTQLSVL.

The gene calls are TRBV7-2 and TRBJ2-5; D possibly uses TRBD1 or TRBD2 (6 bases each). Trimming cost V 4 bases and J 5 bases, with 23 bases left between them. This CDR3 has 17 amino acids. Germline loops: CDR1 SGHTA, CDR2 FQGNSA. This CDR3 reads CASSSRSGAGPFETQYF. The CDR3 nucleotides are TGTGCCAGCAGCTCCCGGTCGGGGGCGGGGCCTTTTGAGACCCAGTACTTC.

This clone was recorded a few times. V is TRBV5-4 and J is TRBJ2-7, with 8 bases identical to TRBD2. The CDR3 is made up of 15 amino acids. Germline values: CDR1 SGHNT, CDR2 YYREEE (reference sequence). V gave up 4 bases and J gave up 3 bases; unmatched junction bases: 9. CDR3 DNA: TGTGCCAGCAGCCCATATAGCGGGATCAACTACGAGCAGTACTTC. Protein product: CASSPYSGINYEQYF.

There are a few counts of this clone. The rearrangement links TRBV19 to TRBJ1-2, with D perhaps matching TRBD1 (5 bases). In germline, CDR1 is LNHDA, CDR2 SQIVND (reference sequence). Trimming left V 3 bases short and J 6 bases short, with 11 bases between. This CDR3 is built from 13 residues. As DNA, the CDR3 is TGTGCCAGTAGTATCGGGACCGACCATGGCTACACCTTC. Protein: CASSIGTDHGYTF.

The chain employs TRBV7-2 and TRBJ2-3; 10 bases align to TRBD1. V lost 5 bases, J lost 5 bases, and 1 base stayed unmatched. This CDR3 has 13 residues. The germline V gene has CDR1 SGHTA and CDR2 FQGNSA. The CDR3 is CASSGDRGDTQYF. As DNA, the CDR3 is TGTGCCAGCAGCGGGGACAGGGGAGATACGCAGTATTTT.

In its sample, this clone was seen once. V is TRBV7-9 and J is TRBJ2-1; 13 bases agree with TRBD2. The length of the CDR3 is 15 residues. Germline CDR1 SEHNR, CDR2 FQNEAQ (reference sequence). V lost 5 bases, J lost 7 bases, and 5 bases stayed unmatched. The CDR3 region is CASSDMGLAGNEQFF. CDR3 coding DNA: TGTGCCAGCAGCGACATGGGACTAGCGGGGAATGAGCAGTTCTTC. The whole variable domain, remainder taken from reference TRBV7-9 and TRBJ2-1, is DTGVSQNPRHKITKRGQNVTFRCDPISEHNRLYWYRQTLGQGPEFLTYFQNEAQLEKSRLLSDRFSAERPKGSFSTLEIQRTEQGDSAMYLCASSDMGLAGNEQFFGPGTRLTVL.

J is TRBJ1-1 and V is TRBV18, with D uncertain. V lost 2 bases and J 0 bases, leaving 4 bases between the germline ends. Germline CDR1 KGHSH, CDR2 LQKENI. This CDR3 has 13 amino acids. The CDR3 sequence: CASSPTLNTEAFF. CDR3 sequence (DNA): TGTGCCAGCTCACCAACCCTGAACACTGAAGCTTTCTTT.

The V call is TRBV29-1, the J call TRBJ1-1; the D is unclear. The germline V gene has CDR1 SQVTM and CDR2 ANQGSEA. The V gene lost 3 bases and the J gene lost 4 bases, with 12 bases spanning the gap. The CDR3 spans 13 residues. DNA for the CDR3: TGCAGCGTTGAGGTGATAAAGGGCACTGAAGCTTTCTTT. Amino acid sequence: CSVEVIKGTEAFF.

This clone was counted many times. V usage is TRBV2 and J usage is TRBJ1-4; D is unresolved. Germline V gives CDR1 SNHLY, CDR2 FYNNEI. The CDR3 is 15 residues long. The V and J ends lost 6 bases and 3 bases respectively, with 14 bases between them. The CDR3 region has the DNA TGTGCCAGCAGGGCCGCGATGGTATCTAATGAAAAACTGTTTTTT. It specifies CASRAAMVSNEKLFF.

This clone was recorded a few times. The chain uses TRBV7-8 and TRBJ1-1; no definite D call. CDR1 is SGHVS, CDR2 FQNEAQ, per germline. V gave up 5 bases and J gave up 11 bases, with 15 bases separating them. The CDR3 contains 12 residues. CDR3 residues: CASSHGLGVAFF. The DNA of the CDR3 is TGTGCCAGCAGCCACGGACTCGGTGTTGCTTTCTTT. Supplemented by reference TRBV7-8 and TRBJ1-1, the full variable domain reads GAGVSQSPRYKVAKRGQDVALRCDPISGHVSLFWYQQALGQGPEFLTYFQNEAQLDKSGLPSDRFFAERPEGSVSTLKIQRTQQEDSAVYLCASSHGLGVAFFGQGTRLTVV.